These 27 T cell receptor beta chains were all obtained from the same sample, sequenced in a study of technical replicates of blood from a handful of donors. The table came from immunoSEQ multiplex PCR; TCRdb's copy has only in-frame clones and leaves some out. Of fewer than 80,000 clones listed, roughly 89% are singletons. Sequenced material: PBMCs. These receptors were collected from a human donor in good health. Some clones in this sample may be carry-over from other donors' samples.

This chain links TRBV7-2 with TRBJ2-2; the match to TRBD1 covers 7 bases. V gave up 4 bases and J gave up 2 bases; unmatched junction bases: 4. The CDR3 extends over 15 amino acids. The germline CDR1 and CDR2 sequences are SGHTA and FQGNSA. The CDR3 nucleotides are TGTGCCAGCAGCTGGGGGACAGTTAACACCGGGGAGCTGTTTTTT. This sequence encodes CASSWGTVNTGELFF.

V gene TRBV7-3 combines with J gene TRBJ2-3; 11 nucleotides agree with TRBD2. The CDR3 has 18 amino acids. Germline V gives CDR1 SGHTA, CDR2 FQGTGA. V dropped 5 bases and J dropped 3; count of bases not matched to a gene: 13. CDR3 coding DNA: TGTGCCAGCAGCCCAGGAAATATAGCGGGAGGGGGAACAGATACGCAGTATTTT. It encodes CASSPGNIAGGGTDTQYF.

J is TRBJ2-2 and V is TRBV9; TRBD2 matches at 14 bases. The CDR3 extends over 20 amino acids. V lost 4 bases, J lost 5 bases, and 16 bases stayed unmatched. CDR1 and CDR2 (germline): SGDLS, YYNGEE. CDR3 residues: CASSPISTGLAGVGTGELFF. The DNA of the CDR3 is TGTGCCAGCAGCCCTATAAGTACGGGACTAGCGGGAGTTGGGACCGGGGAGCTGTTTTTT. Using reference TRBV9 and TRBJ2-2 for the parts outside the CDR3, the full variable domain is DSGVTQTPKHLITATGQRVTLRCSPRSGDLSVYWYQQSLDQGLQFLIQYYNGEERAKGNILERFSAQQFPDLHSELNLSSLELGDSALYFCASSPISTGLAGVGTGELFFGEGSRLTVL.

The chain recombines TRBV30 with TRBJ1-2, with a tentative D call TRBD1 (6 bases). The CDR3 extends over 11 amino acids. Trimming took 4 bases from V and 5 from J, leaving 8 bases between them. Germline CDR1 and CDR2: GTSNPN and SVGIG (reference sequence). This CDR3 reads CAWTQGYGYTF. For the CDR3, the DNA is TGTGCCTGGACACAGGGTTATGGCTACACCTTC.

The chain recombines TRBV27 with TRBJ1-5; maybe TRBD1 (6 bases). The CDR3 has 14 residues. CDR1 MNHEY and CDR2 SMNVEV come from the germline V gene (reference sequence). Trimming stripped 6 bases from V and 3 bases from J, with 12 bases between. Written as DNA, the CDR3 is TGTGCCAGCAGCCTAGACAGGATCAATCAGCCCCAGCATTTT. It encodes CASSLDRINQPQHF.

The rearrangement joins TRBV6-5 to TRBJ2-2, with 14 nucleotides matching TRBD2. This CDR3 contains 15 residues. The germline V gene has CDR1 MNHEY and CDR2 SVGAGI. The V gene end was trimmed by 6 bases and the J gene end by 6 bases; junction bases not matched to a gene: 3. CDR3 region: CASSGLAGGPGELFF. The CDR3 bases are TGTGCCAGCAGCGGACTAGCGGGAGGCCCCGGGGAGCTGTTTTTT.

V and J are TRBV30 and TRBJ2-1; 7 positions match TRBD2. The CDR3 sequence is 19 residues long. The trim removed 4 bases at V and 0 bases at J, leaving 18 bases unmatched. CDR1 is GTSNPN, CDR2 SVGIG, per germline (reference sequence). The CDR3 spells CAWTTLTSVLRSSYNEQFF. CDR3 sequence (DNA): TGTGCCTGGACAACTCTCACTAGCGTCCTCAGGAGCTCCTACAATGAGCAGTTCTTC.

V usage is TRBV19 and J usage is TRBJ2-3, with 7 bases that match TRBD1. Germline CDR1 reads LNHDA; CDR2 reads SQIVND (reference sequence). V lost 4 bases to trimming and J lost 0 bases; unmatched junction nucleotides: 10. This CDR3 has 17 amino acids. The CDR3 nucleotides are TGTGCCAGTAGTACCTTAGGGGACAGACTTAGCACAGATACGCAGTATTTT. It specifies CASSTLGDRLSTDTQYF.

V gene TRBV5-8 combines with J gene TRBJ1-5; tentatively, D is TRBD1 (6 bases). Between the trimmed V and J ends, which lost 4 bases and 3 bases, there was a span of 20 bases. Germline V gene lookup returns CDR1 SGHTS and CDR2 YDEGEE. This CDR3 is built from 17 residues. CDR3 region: CASSPAPRGAFNQPQHF. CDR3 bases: TGTGCCAGCAGCCCGGCTCCCCGGGGGGCATTCAATCAGCCCCAGCATTTT.

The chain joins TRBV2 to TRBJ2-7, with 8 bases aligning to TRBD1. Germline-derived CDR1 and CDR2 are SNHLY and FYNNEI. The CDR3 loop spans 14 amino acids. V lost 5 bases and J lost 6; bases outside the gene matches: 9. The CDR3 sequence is CASSQGTGSSEQYF. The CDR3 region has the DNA TGTGCCAGCAGTCAGGGGACAGGTTCTTCCGAGCAGTACTTC.

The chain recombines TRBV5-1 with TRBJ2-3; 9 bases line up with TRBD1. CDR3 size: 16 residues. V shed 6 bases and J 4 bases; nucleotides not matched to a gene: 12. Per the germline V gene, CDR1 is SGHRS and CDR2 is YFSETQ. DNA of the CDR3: TGCGCCAGCACCCCACAGGGGGCCTCTGAGGCAGATACGCAGTATTTT. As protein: CASTPQGASEADTQYF.

In DNA form, the CDR3 reads TGTGCCATCAGTACGAGCGGCTACGAGCAGTACTTC. The encoded protein is CAISTSGYEQYF. This chain joins TRBV10-3 and TRBJ2-7, with a possible D match to TRBD2 (5 bases). V was pared by 5 bases and J by 3 bases, with 8 bases between. The CDR3 extends over 12 amino acids. CDR1 is ENHRY, CDR2 SYGVKD, per germline.

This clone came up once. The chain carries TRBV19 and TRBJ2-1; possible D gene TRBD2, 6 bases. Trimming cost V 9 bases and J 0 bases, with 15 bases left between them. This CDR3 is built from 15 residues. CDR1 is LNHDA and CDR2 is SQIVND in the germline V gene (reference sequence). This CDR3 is CASHSGPSSYNEQFF. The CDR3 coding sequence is TGTGCCAGCCATAGCGGACCGAGCTCCTACAATGAGCAGTTCTTC.

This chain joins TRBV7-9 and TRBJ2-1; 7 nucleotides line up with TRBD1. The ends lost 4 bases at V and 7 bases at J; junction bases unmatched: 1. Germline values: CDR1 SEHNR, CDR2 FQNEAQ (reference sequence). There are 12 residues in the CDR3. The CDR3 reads CASSSGGNEQFF. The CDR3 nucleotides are TGTGCCAGCAGCTCAGGGGGTAATGAGCAGTTCTTC. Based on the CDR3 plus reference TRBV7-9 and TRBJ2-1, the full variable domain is DTGVSQNPRHKITKRGQNVTFRCDPISEHNRLYWYRQTLGQGPEFLTYFQNEAQLEKSRLLSDRFSAERPKGSFSTLEIQRTEQGDSAMYLCASSSGGNEQFFGPGTRLTVL.

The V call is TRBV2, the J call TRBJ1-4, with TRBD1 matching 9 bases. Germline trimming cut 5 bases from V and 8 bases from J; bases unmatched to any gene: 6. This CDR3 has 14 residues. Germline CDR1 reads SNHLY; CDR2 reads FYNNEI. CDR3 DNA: TGTGCCAGCAGTCCGGACAGGGGACTAGAAAAACTGTTTTTT. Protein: CASSPDRGLEKLFF.

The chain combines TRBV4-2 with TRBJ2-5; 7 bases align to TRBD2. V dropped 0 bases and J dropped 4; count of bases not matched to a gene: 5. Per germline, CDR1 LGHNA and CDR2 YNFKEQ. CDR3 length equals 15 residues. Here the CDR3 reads CASSQDNGEGETQYF. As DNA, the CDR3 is TGTGCCAGCAGCCAAGATAATGGGGAGGGAGAGACCCAGTACTTC.

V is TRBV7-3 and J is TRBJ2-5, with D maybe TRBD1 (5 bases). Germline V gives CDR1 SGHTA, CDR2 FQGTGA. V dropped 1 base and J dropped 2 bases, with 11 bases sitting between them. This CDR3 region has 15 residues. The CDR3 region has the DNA TGTGCCAGCAGCTTAAGTGGACACAGGCAAGAGACCCAGTACTTC. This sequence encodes CASSLSGHRQETQYF.

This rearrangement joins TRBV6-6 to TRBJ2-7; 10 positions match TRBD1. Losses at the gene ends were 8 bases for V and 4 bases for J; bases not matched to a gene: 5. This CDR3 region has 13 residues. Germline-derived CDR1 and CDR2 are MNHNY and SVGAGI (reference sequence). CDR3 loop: CASARDRGYEQYF. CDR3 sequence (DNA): TGTGCCAGCGCCCGGGACAGGGGTTACGAGCAGTACTTC.

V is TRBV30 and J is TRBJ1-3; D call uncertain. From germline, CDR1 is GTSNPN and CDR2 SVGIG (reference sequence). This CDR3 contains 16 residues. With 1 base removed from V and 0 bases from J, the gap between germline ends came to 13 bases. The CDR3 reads CAWSGVRLNSGNTIYF. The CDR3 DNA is TGTGCCTGGAGTGGTGTCAGGTTGAACTCTGGAAACACCATATATTTT. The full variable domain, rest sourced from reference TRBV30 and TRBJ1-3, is SQTIHQWPATLVQPVGSPLSLECTVEGTSNPNLYWYRQAAGRGLQLLFYSVGIGQISSEVPQNLSASRPQDRQFILSSKKLLLSDSGFYLCAWSGVRLNSGNTIYFGEGSWLTVV.

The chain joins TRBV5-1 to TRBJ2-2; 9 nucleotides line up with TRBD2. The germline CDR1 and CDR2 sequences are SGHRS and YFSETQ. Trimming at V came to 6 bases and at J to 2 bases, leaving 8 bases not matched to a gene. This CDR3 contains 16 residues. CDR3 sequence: CASTASGASNTGELFF. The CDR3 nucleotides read TGCGCCAGCACCGCTAGCGGGGCCTCTAACACCGGGGAGCTGTTTTTT. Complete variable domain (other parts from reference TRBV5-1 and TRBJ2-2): KAGVTQTPRYLIKTRGQQVTLSCSPISGHRSVSWYQQTPGQGLQFLFEYFSETQRNKGNFPGRFSGRQFSNSRSEMNVSTLELGDSALYLCASTASGASNTGELFFGEGSRLTVL.

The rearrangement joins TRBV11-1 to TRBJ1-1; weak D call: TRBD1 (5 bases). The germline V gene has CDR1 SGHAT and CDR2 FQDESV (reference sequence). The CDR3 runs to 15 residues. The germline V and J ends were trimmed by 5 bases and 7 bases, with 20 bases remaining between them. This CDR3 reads CASSPPGRGRGEAFF. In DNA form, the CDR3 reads TGTGCCAGCAGCCCCCCTGGGAGGGGACGGGGTGAAGCTTTCTTT. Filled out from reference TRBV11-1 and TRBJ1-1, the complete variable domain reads EAEVAQSPRYKITEKSQAVAFWCDPISGHATLYWYRQILGQGPELLVQFQDESVVDDSQLPKDRFSAERLKGVDSTLKIQPAELGDSAMYLCASSPPGRGRGEAFFGQGTRLTVV.

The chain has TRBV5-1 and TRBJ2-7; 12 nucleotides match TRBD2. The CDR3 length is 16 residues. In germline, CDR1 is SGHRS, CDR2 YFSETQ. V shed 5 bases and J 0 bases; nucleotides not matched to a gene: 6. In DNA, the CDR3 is TGCGCCAGCAGTCGGACTAGCGGGGCCAGCTCCTACGAGCAGTACTTC. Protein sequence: CASSRTSGASSYEQYF.

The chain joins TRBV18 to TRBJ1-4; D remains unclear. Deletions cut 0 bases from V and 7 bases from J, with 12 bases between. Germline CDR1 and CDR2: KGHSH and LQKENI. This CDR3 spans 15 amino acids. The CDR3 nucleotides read TGTGCCAGCTCACCACCGGAGGGCGAGGGTGAAAAACTGTTTTTT. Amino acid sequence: CASSPPEGEGEKLFF.

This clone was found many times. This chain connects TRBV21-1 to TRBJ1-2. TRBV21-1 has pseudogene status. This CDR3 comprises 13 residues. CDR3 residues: CASSKGANYGYTF. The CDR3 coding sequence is TGTGCCAGCAGCAAAGGCGCCAACTATGGCTACACCTTC.

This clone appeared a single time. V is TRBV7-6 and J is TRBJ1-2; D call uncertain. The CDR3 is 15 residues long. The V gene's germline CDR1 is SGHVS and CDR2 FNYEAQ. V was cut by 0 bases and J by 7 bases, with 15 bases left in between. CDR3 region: CASSLAPNGLAGYTF. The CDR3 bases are TGTGCCAGCAGCTTAGCGCCAAATGGGCTTGCTGGCTACACCTTC.

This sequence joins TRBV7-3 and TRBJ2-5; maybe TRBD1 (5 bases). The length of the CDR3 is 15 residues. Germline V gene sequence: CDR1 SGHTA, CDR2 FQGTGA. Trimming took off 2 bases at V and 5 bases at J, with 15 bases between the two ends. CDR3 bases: TGTGCCAGCAGCTTAGCCCCAGGGAATTGGGAGACCCAGTACTTC. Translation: CASSLAPGNWETQYF.

This CDR3 reads CASSLLGAGVQETQYF. The CDR3 bases are TGCGCCAGCAGCTTGCTAGGCGCGGGAGTTCAAGAGACCCAGTACTTC. The chain combines TRBV5-1 with TRBJ2-5; 7 bases are a match to TRBD2. After removal of 1 base from V and 2 bases from J, the junction contained 8 bases not matched to a gene. The CDR3 totals 16 residues. Germline CDR1 reads SGHRS; CDR2 reads YFSETQ.